This TCR beta chain was sequenced in a study of blood T cells in healthy people across ages. The authors ran a second PCR of about 7 to 11 cycles using a sample-barcoded 5' primer and a J-beta primer mix. TCRdb redid the calling of the 5' RACE reads with MiXCR, one entry per CDR3 protein. The sample has about 800,000 distinct CDR3 sequences; around a quarter are singletons. CDR1 is DFQATT and CDR2 is SNEGSKA in the germline V gene (reference sequence). Trimming took off 7 bases at V and 5 bases at J, with 14 bases between the two ends. This CDR3 is 12 amino acids long. These data were also reused for a study on T cells of mothers and their children.

This sequence was found in a boy aged 10-17 years in good health. The V gene is TRBV20-1, the J gene TRBJ2-5; the D gene is possibly TRBD2 (7 bases). Sample: blood. This chain's CDR3 is CSVLEGGETQYF. The CDR3 DNA reads as TGCAGTGTTCTGGAGGGGGGGGAGACCCAGTACTTC.